The 24 T cell receptor beta chains below were found in one sample sequenced in a study of vaccination and CD4 T cells after COVID-19. Sequenced with the Oncomine TCR Beta short-read assay was DNA taken from cultured CD4+ T cells. TCRdb redid the calling of the PCR reads with MiXCR, one entry per CDR3 protein. This sample carries about 15,000 distinct CDR3 sequences, about 76% of them seen once, and the ten largest clones take about 17%. No antigen is known for these receptors. Treatment noted: 10-day PBMC culture with coronavirus spike peptide pools or control peptides (ViraFEST assay). Sequencing was done on a sample of CD4+ T cells from blood, cultured in vitro. The receptor set was obtained from a human donor who had recovered from COVID-19.

This chain links TRBV28 with TRBJ2-6; D gene uncertain. V was cut by 3 bases and J by 7 bases, with 7 bases left in between. This CDR3 comprises 13 residues. Germline CDR1 reads MDHEN; CDR2 reads SYDVKM. Written as DNA, the CDR3 is TGTGCCAGCAGTTTTAATCCTGCCAACGTCCTGACTTTC. It yields the protein CASSFNPANVLTF. Looking up the rest from reference TRBV28 and TRBJ2-6 gives the full variable domain: DVKVTQSSRYLVKRTGEKVFLECVQDMDHENMFWYRQDPGLGLRLIYFSYDVKMKEKGDIPEGYSVSREKKERFSLILESASTNQTSMYLCASSFNPANVLTFGAGSRLTVL.

The rearrangement uses TRBV4-3 and TRBJ2-2; D might be TRBD2 (6 bases). Germline CDR1 is LGHNA and CDR2 is YSLEER. The CDR3 spans 16 residues. V was pared by 0 bases and J by 2 bases, with 10 bases between. The CDR3 DNA follows: TGCGCCAGCAGCCAAGACGGGGGAGGTAACACCGGGGAGCTGTTTTTT. Amino acids: CASSQDGGGNTGELFF.

The V gene is TRBV7-3, the J gene TRBJ1-1; no clear D gene. The V gene's germline CDR1 is SGHTA and CDR2 FQGTGA. V was shortened by 5 bases and J by 3 bases, with 4 bases between the two germline ends. This CDR3 spans 11 amino acids. CDR3 protein: CASSPDTEAFF. The CDR3 DNA follows: TGTGCCAGCAGCCCGGACACTGAAGCTTTCTTT.

The CDR3 bases are TGTGCCACCAGTGATTGGGGCAGGGGGCTCGGGGAGACCCAGTACTTC. Protein product: CATSDWGRGLGETQYF. V gene TRBV24-1 combines with J gene TRBJ2-5, with TRBD1 matching 8 bases. Germline loops: CDR1 KGHDR, CDR2 SFDVKD. The CDR3 sequence is 16 residues long. V dropped 2 bases and J dropped 5; count of bases not matched to a gene: 9.

This sequence joins TRBV5-1 and TRBJ1-2; D might be TRBD1 (6 bases). The V gene lost 1 base and the J gene lost 7 bases, with 11 bases spanning the gap. The germline gives CDR1 SGHRS, CDR2 YFSETQ. CDR3 length equals 13 residues. The CDR3 reads CASSLIQGPGYTF. In DNA form, the CDR3 reads TGCGCCAGCAGCTTGATACAGGGACCTGGCTACACCTTC.

This clonotype showed up just a few times. V usage is TRBV27 and J usage is TRBJ2-7, with TRBD1 as a possible D gene (5 bases). In germline, CDR1 is MNHEY, CDR2 SMNVEV (reference sequence). The CDR3 is 17 residues long. V lost 0 bases and J 0 bases, leaving 15 bases between the germline ends. CDR3 nucleotides: TGTGCCAGCAGTTTATCGATTTGGGGCCGCAACTCCTACGAGCAGTACTTC. This translates into CASSLSIWGRNSYEQYF.

This chain uses TRBV7-6 with TRBJ2-5; unclear D gene. Germline assignment: CDR1 SGHVS and CDR2 FNYEAQ. The CDR3 spans 12 residues. Trimming stripped 3 bases from V and 5 bases from J, with 7 bases between. CDR3 amino acids: CASSFSWETQYF. DNA of the CDR3: TGTGCCAGCAGCTTCAGTTGGGAGACCCAGTACTTC.

The chain joins TRBV20-1 to TRBJ2-3; 11 bases are a match to TRBD1. V gave up 6 bases and J gave up 2 bases; unmatched junction bases: 13. The CDR3 totals 17 residues. Germline CDR1 is DFQATT and CDR2 is SNEGSKA (reference sequence). CDR3 sequence: CSATPGQGVSHTDTQYF. CDR3 coding DNA: TGCAGTGCCACTCCGGGACAGGGGGTCTCCCACACAGATACGCAGTATTTT.

The chain links TRBV21-1 to TRBJ1-2; TRBD1 is the table's D call, not checked against the DNA. TRBV21-1 is reported as a pseudogene. This CDR3 is built from 15 residues. The CDR3 loop reads CASSSHRTGGDGYTF. CDR3 bases: TGTGCCAGCAGCTCTCACCGGACAGGGGGTGATGGCTACACCTTC.

This rearrangement joins TRBV19 to TRBJ2-3, with TRBD2 as a possible D gene (6 bases). The germline gives CDR1 LNHDA, CDR2 SQIVND (reference sequence). CDR3 length equals 15 residues. V lost 6 bases and J 8 bases, leaving 21 bases between the germline ends. The CDR3 DNA sequence: TGTGCCAGTAGGCCCCCCGGGGGAGTGTTAGGTACGCAGTATTTT. The encoded protein is CASRPPGGVLGTQYF.

This chain connects TRBV6-1 to TRBJ1-1, with 7 nucleotides matching TRBD1. The length of the CDR3 is 14 residues. Per the germline V gene, CDR1 is MNHNS and CDR2 is SASEGT. J lost 1 base, V lost 6 bases, and 5 bases had no gene match. Here the CDR3 reads CASRKGQKNTEAFF. In DNA form, the CDR3 reads TGTGCCAGCAGGAAGGGACAGAAGAACACTGAAGCTTTCTTT.

This clonotype was recorded only once. The chain employs TRBV28 and TRBJ1-6; 7 nucleotides agree with TRBD1. From germline, CDR1 is MDHEN and CDR2 SYDVKM. The length of the CDR3 is 19 residues. The junction had 15 bases not matched to a gene; V was cut back by 4 bases and J by 3 bases. The CDR3: CASSSSRQGVTFYNSPLHF. CDR3 coding DNA: TGTGCCAGCAGTTCTTCTAGACAGGGAGTCACCTTCTATAATTCACCCCTCCACTTT.

The V gene is TRBV7-2, the J gene TRBJ2-2, with D unresolved. Trimming removed 2 bases at V and 4 bases at J, with 5 bases between. The CDR3 covers 13 residues. The germline gives CDR1 SGHTA, CDR2 FQGNSA. In nucleotides, the CDR3 is TGTGCCAGCAGCTTATACTCCACCGGGGAGCTGTTTTTT. This codes for CASSLYSTGELFF.

This clonotype has more than one count but fewer than ten. This rearrangement joins TRBV5-5 to TRBJ2-5; no reliable D call. The V and J ends lost 4 bases and 1 base respectively, with 11 bases between them. The CDR3 is 14 residues long. Germline values: CDR1 SGHKS, CDR2 YYEKEE (reference sequence). In DNA, the CDR3 is TGTGCCAGCAGCGCGTTACTCAGCCAAGAGACCCAGTACTTC. Its translation: CASSALLSQETQYF.

V usage is TRBV20-1 and J usage is TRBJ2-5, with D maybe TRBD2 (5 bases). Trimming took off 6 bases at V and 3 bases at J, with 11 bases between the two ends. The CDR3 runs to 12 residues. Germline CDR1 is DFQATT and CDR2 is SNEGSKA (reference sequence). In nucleotides, the CDR3 is TGCAGTGCCGGACTGGGAGAAGAGACCCAGTACTTC. It specifies CSAGLGEETQYF.

By proportion, this clonotype is medium-sized (0.01 to 0.1%). J is TRBJ2-7 and V is TRBV20-1; 8 bases are a match to TRBD2. The V gene end was trimmed by 3 bases and the J gene end by 5 bases; junction bases not matched to a gene: 9. Germline CDR1 and CDR2: DFQATT and SNEGSKA (reference sequence). This CDR3 comprises 14 residues. The CDR3 coding sequence is TGCAGTGCTAGTGGATCGGGACTAGGGCACGAGCAGTACTTC. Translated, it gives CSASGSGLGHEQYF.

The rearrangement links TRBV20-1 to TRBJ2-2; 12 bases align to TRBD2. Trimming cost V 4 bases and J 4 bases; bases outside gene matches: 4. The CDR3 has 15 residues. Germline V gives CDR1 DFQATT, CDR2 SNEGSKA (reference sequence). The CDR3 here is CSATSSGRGTGELFF. CDR3 DNA sequence: TGCAGTGCTACCTCTAGCGGGAGGGGCACCGGGGAGCTGTTTTTT.

The rearrangement uses TRBV19 and TRBJ2-2; unclear D gene. Trimming pared 4 bases from V and 1 base from J, leaving 10 bases between. Germline V lookup: CDR1 LNHDA, CDR2 SQIVND (reference sequence). The CDR3 has 15 amino acids. The CDR3 here is CASSRGDMNTGELFF. CDR3 bases: TGTGCCAGTAGTAGGGGTGACATGAACACCGGGGAGCTGTTTTTT.

V gene TRBV30 combines with J gene TRBJ1-1; the match to TRBD1 covers 8 bases. Germline trimming cut 0 bases from V and 0 bases from J; bases unmatched to any gene: 9. Germline values: CDR1 GTSNPN, CDR2 SVGIG (reference sequence). The CDR3 length is 17 residues. CDR3 nucleotide sequence: TGTGCCTGGAGTGTCAGGGGACAGGTGCTAATGAACACTGAAGCTTTCTTT. It specifies CAWSVRGQVLMNTEAFF.

The chain links TRBV11-2 to TRBJ2-7; D is possibly TRBD2 (5 bases). This CDR3 has 13 amino acids. Germline V gene sequence: CDR1 SGHAT, CDR2 FQNNGV. With 5 bases removed from V and 0 bases from J, the gap between germline ends came to 8 bases. CDR3 residues: CASSGLSSYEQYF. CDR3 sequence (DNA): TGTGCCAGCAGCGGACTTAGCTCCTACGAGCAGTACTTC.

The chain has TRBV19 and TRBJ1-5, with D perhaps matching TRBD1 (6 bases). Germline CDR1 reads LNHDA; CDR2 reads SQIVND (reference sequence). Trimming stripped 3 bases from V and 6 bases from J, with 18 bases between. The CDR3 covers 16 residues. CDR3: CASSIGFRRGSQPQHF. The CDR3 nucleotides are TGTGCCAGTAGTATCGGGTTTAGGAGGGGGAGTCAGCCCCAGCATTTT.

The chain recombines TRBV7-2 with TRBJ1-1; perhaps TRBD1 as D (5 bases). CDR3 length equals 14 residues. Germline CDR1 and CDR2: SGHTA and FQGNSA. The V and J ends lost 1 base and 0 bases respectively, with 6 bases between them. The DNA of the CDR3 is TGTGCCAGCAGCTTAGGGGACTTGAACACTGAAGCTTTCTTT. It codes for CASSLGDLNTEAFF.

This rearrangement joins TRBV5-1 to TRBJ2-1; D tentatively fits TRBD1 or TRBD2 (5 bases each). The CDR3 has 14 residues. Germline CDR1 is SGHRS and CDR2 is YFSETQ. Trimming took off 4 bases at V and 7 bases at J, with 15 bases between the two ends. CDR3 loop: CASSIGTVGNEQFF. CDR3 nucleotide sequence: TGCGCCAGCAGCATCGGGACCGTGGGTAATGAGCAGTTCTTC.

J is TRBJ1-1 and V is TRBV20-1; D may be TRBD1 (6 bases). Germline CDR1 reads DFQATT; CDR2 reads SNEGSKA (reference sequence). V lost 6 bases and J lost 5, with 22 bases in between. CDR3 size: 15 residues. CDR3 loop: CSANQLQGWGTEAFF. The CDR3 region has the DNA TGCAGTGCCAATCAGTTACAGGGCTGGGGGACTGAAGCTTTCTTT.